This entry describes one T cell receptor (beta chain). No antigen is known for it. Base qualities are not at hand, and no much larger clone is one base apart. TCRbeta CDR3 regions were amplified from genomic DNA by means of the immunoSEQ Assay, a bias-controlled multiplex PCR. The original methods were these. Within the assay, amplification of reference gene primers was used to estimate how many nucleated cells each sample contained. Sequence reads were collapsed and filtered to measure the absolute abundance of every unique TCRbeta CDR3 rearrangement. Productive Simpson clonality was computed per sample as the square root of Simpson's diversity index over productive rearrangements. The source is immuneACCESS, and TCRdb retained only in-frame sequences with V and J called. Part of the clones is not carried over; for the studies checked, unresolved V genes explain less than half of this, and the remainder is unexplained. The V and J calls and clone size were taken over from that table, and D and trimming were inferred from the DNA. The sample table holds about 140,000 clones, of which over 80% were seen once. The leading ten clones occupy roughly 37% of the sample.

A second Seattle source provided samples from volunteer blood donors who had recovered from COVID-19. Collaborating institutions collected whole blood in K2EDTA tubes following their own protocols. For TCRbeta analysis, collaborators shipped samples in one of three forms: frozen whole blood, isolated PBMCs, or DNA extracted from either of those sample types. The entry originates in a study of blood T cell repertoires in COVID-19 (TCRdb year 2020). As for the study more broadly: Samples from collaborators originated in the United States, Italy and Spain and spanned both the acute and convalescent phases of COVID-19. The prospective study material was composed of cDNA or gDNA derived from T cells, B-cell-depleted T cells, or PBMCs. Subjects who had been exposed to COVID-19, were actively infected with it, or had recovered from it provided the deeply sampled blood TCRbeta repertoires that made up the dataset. A freely available public database, intended as a resource for researchers studying the immune response to SARS-CoV-2, is where the repertoires were released. Samples were obtained from the ongoing ImmuneRACE study (first 160 participants) and from over a thousand subjects provided by 6 global collaborators. The sample metadata nearly always contained a de-identified subject ID, COVID-19 status, age in years and sex. Where available, HLA class I and class II types were taken from metadata supplied by the sample provider and were not determined by assay-based typing. Points the paper makes about the study in general: How much clinical and demographic metadata was included differed by source and by participant, and the metadata was provided uncurated.

The CDR3 has 17 amino acids, counting the end cysteine and phenylalanine. The kept DNA is CDR3 alone, 51 bases in frame from the first base. V has 1 base trimmed and J has 0 bases trimmed; junction bases matching no gene number 5. As encoded in the germline V gene, CDR1 is SNHLY while CDR2 is FYNNEI. Sequencing was performed on peripheral blood. The sequence links TRBV2 to TRBJ2-5; 10 central bases correspond to TRBD2. The TCR comes from a man over 45 who had recovered from COVID-19. CDR3 reads: CASSEVSGGTYQETQYF. The sequence in DNA is TGTGCCAGCAGTGAAGTTAGCGGGGGGACATACCAAGAGACCCAGTACTTC.